The clone carrying this T cell receptor (delta chain) appeared a few times. Antigen: not known. RNA was extracted from the cells and then reverse transcribed. Multiplex PCR used pooled V-gene forward primers and a constant-region reverse primer to amplify CDR3s. TCRdb fed the multiplex PCR reads to CATT. The sample carries about 75,000 delta-chain clones, around 30% recorded once. The germline V gene has CDR1 TSWWSYY and CDR2 QGS. This CDR3 is 15 amino acids long. V lost 7 bases to trimming and J lost 0 bases, with 15 bases between them. This record comes from a study of Vδ1+ human thymocytes. General study findings and limits: Highly polyclonal TRG and TRD repertoires with Gaussian CDR3 length distributions appeared in thymus.

The sequencing input was Vdelta1+ gamma-delta thymocytes from the thymus. Subset in this sample: FACS-sorted CD3+ TCRalphabeta- TCRVdelta1+ TCRVdelta2- thymocytes. This chain uses TRDV1 with TRDJ1, with D possibly matching TRDD3 (5 bases). This receptor was identified in a boy younger than two who had congenital heart surgery. DNA for the CDR3: TGTGCTCTTGCAAGGGATCGGGGAGACACCGATAAACTCATCTTT. Its translation: CALARDRGDTDKLIF.